This T cell receptor beta chain was retrieved from a study of OX40 agonist ivuxolimab in advanced cancers. Broadly, across the study: Ivuxolimab, which targeted the costimulatory receptor OX40 (CD134), was an agonistic, fully human IgG2 monoclonal antibody. Intravenous ivuxolimab was administered to patients every 2 weeks at six dose levels: 0.01, 0.1, 0.3, 1.5, 3 and 10 mg/kg. Among the approximately 54 dose-escalation patients, about 19 had hepatocellular carcinoma, around 15 melanoma, 9 renal cell carcinoma and 9 head and neck cancer. The dose-escalation cohort was 82.7% male with a mean age of roughly 62 years, ranging from roughly 23 to 79. Patients were allowed to have had prior anti-PD-1, anti-PD-L1 or anti-CTLA-4 therapy, and around 40% of the dose-escalation patients had previously received checkpoint inhibitors. Partial responses occurred in three dose-escalation patients, of whom one had hepatocellular carcinoma and two had cutaneous melanoma. The purpose of peripheral TCRbeta sequencing was to test whether ivuxolimab changed TCR sequence diversity and led to clonal T-cell expansion. The paper reports the monotherapy dose-escalation portion (N of about 50 patients) of the phase I ivuxolimab trial.

About this clone: The target of this receptor is not known. No much larger clone is present one base from it, and per-base qualities are unavailable.

The V end loses 1 base and the J end loses 0 bases, and a stretch of 10 bases separates them. From the germline V gene, CDR1 is SGHDN and CDR2 is FVKESK. The CDR3 covers 16 residues, taking in both the cysteine and the phenylalanine. The sequence is cut down to CDR3 DNA, 48 bases in frame from base 1. The trial excluded patients who had a history of autoimmune disease or who were on systemic immunosuppression. Peripheral blood for TCR sequencing was collected from all dose cohorts at baseline, on cycle 4 day 1, and on cycle 7 day 1. The samples were drawn from a first-in-human, open-label, multicenter phase I dose-escalation trial of ivuxolimab. Adults with locally advanced or metastatic melanoma, renal cell carcinoma, hepatocellular carcinoma or head and neck squamous cell carcinoma were enrolled in the trial. Before TCR sequencing, CD4+ and CD8+ T cells were separately sorted from peripheral blood.

To sequence the TCRbeta CDR3 region, genomic DNA was isolated from the sorted cells. TCRbeta CDR3 regions were sequenced using the immunoSEQ Assay. TCRdb's version of the immuneACCESS table is confined to in-frame rearrangements and falls short of the full clone set. An unresolved V gene accounts for under half of the shortfall where checked; the remainder is of unknown origin. For this sample the table gives just under 75,000 clones, of which around 90% were detected only once. The ten biggest clones cover 0.4% to 0.5% of the sample. Paper-wide results and their limitations: After ivuxolimab, expanded clones were on average more numerous among CD8+ T cells than among CD4+ T cells. In partial responders in the 0.1-3.0 mg/kg groups, normalized peripheral clonal expansion was found to be among the lowest, especially among CD8+ T cells. The antigen specificity of the peripheral T cells that underwent clonal expansion was not determined. At doses of 0.1 to 3.0 mg/kg, clonal expansion of both CD4+ and CD8+ T cells in blood was seen between baseline and week 6. Low levels of normalized T-cell clonal expansion were also seen in some nonresponding patients.

The TCR originated in an adult with an advanced solid tumor such as melanoma, head and neck, liver or kidney cancer. The rearranged chain carries TRBV14 and TRBJ2-4; no D gene call is confident. Here the sequenced sample was CD4+ or CD8+ T cells sorted from blood, taken in a trial of the OX40 agonist ivuxolimab. In nucleotide form, the sequence is TGTGCCAGCAGCCAAGTTCACGGAGTAGCCAAAAACATTCAGTACTTC. Protein translation: CASSQVHGVAKNIQYF. Beyond the CDR3, the reference TRBV14 and TRBJ2-4 genes provide the residues; the full variable domain reads: EAGVTQFPSHSVIEKGQTVTLRCDPISGHDNLYWYRRVMGKEIKFLLHFVKESKQDESGMPNNRFLAERTGGTYSTLKVQPAELEDSGVYFCASSQVHGVAKNIQYFGAGTRLSVL.